The 9 T cell receptor beta chains reported below all come from one sample, sequenced in a study of early T cells in non-severe SARS-CoV-2 infection. TCRdb itself ran the 5' RACE reads through MiXCR, one entry per CDR3 protein. The data contain 85,000 to 100,000 distinct CDR3 sequences, 16% of them singletons. The sample taken for sequencing was whole blood. The receptors shown here come from an adult who was a healthcare worker with PCR-confirmed SARS-CoV-2 infection or an uninfected control (not recorded which).

The chain recombines TRBV28 with TRBJ2-6; no firm D call. The CDR3 has 13 amino acids. Germline values: CDR1 MDHEN, CDR2 SYDVKM. V dropped 4 bases and J dropped 2 bases, with 3 bases sitting between them. The CDR3 loop is CASSSPGANVLTF. The DNA for the CDR3 is TGTGCCAGCAGTTCGCCTGGGGCCAACGTCCTGACTTTC.

This clonotype was found a few times. CDR3: CASTHKGTSTDTQYF. In nucleotides, the CDR3 is TGTGCCAGCACTCATAAGGGCACTAGCACAGATACGCAGTATTTT. This chain uses TRBV12-3 or TRBV12-4 with TRBJ2-3; D remains unclear. V shed 7 bases and J shed 0 bases, with 14 bases lying between them. The CDR3 runs 15 residues.

A few counts support this clonotype. The chain uses TRBV28 and TRBJ2-3; D might be TRBD1 (5 bases). Deletions cut 2 bases from V and 5 bases from J, with 17 bases between. The germline V gene has CDR1 MDHEN and CDR2 SYDVKM. The CDR3 runs to 16 residues. For the CDR3, the DNA is TGTGCCAGCAGTTTAGGGGATGACAGTAAGGGAGATACGCAGTATTTT. It is translated as CASSLGDDSKGDTQYF. Using reference TRBV28 and TRBJ2-3 for the parts outside the CDR3, the full variable domain is DVKVTQSSRYLVKRTGEKVFLECVQDMDHENMFWYRQDPGLGLRLIYFSYDVKMKEKGDIPEGYSVSREKKERFSLILESASTNQTSMYLCASSLGDDSKGDTQYFGPGTRLTVL.

CDR3 in amino acids: CASGDRGEETQYF. The CDR3 nucleotides are TGTGCTAGTGGTGACAGGGGGGAAGAGACCCAGTACTTC. V gene TRBV12-5 combines with J gene TRBJ2-5, with 9 bases that match TRBD1. Germline assignment: CDR1 LGHNT and CDR2 FRNRAP. J was trimmed by 3 bases and V by 5 bases; bases with no gene match: 1. The CDR3 is made up of 13 amino acids. The variable domain in full, completed from reference TRBV12-5 and TRBJ2-5, reads DARVTQTPRHKVTEMGQEVTMRCQPILGHNTVFWYRQTMMQGLELLAYFRNRAPLDDSGMPKDRFSAEMPDATLATLKIQPSEPRDSAVYFCASGDRGEETQYFGPGTRLLVL.

This clonotype was recorded at least ten times. The chain is built from TRBV5-1 and TRBJ2-7, with 10 bases matching TRBD1. The germline V gene encodes CDR1 SGHRS and CDR2 YFSETQ. The CDR3 spans 14 residues. Trimming took 4 bases from V and 3 from J; bases not matched to a gene: 4. CDR3 DNA sequence: TGCGCCAGCAGCATAAGGACAGGGGGCTACGAGCAGTACTTC. This encodes CASSIRTGGYEQYF.

This clonotype was picked up a small number of times. The CDR3 DNA reads TGTGCCAGCAGCCCCGCCGTTGGGGGCTACGAGCAGTACTTC. Translation: CASSPAVGGYEQYF. The chain links TRBV3-1 to TRBJ2-7; D may match TRBD1 or TRBD2 (5 bases each). The V end lost 4 bases, the J end lost 3 bases, and 13 bases lay between the germline ends. From germline, CDR1 is LGHDT and CDR2 YNNKEL (reference sequence). CDR3 length equals 14 residues.

This clonotype was observed a handful of times. This CDR3 reads CASSFNGAYGYTF. In nucleotides, the CDR3 is TGTGCCAGCAGCTTTAATGGGGCCTATGGCTACACCTTC. V is TRBV7-2 and J is TRBJ1-2; a possible D gene is TRBD1 (5 bases). The ends were cut back, 3 bases at V and 4 bases at J, with 9 bases in the middle. CDR1 and CDR2 (germline): SGHTA, FQGNSA. The CDR3 is 13 amino acids. Together with reference TRBV7-2 and TRBJ1-2, the CDR3 gives the full variable domain: GAGVSQSPSNKVTEKGKDVELRCDPISGHTALYWYRQSLGQGLEFLIYFQGNSAPDKSGLPSDRFSAERTGGSVSTLTIQRTQQEDSAVYLCASSFNGAYGYTFGSGTRLTVV.

V gene TRBV12-3 or TRBV12-4 combines with J gene TRBJ1-5, with TRBD1 matching 11 bases. The V gene end was trimmed by 6 bases and the J gene end by 4 bases; junction bases not matched to a gene: 5. This CDR3 has 15 residues. The CDR3 nucleotides are TGTGCCAGCAGGGGGACAGGGGGACGTAATCAGCCCCAGCATTTT. It is translated as CASRGTGGRNQPQHF.

The genes are TRBV7-2 and TRBJ2-2; no reliable D call. The V end lost 3 bases, the J end lost 5 bases, and 4 bases lay between the germline ends. The CDR3 length is 12 residues. Germline V gene data show CDR1 as SGHTA and CDR2 as FQGNSA. CDR3 bases: TGTGCCAGCAGCTTTGCTACCGGGGAGCTGTTTTTT. It codes for CASSFATGELFF.